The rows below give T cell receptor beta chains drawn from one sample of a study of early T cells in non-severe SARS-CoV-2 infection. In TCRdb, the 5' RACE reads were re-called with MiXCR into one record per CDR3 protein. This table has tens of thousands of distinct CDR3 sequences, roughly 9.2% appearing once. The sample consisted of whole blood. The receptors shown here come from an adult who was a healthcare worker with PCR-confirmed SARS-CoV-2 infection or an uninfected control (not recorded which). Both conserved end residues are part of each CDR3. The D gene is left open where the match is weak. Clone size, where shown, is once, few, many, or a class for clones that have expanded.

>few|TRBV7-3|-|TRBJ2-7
CASSLNREPYEQYF
TGTGCCAGCAGCTTAAACAGGGAACCCTACGAGCAGTACTTC
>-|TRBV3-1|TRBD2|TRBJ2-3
CASSQGTSGGSRTDTQYF
TGTGCCAGCAGCCAAGGGACTAGCGGGGGGTCCCGCACAGATACGCAGTATTTT
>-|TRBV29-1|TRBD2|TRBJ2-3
CSGTAGDITDTQYF
TGCAGCGGAACAGCGGGGGACATCACAGATACGCAGTATTTT
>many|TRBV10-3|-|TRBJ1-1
CAISDPTNTEAFF
TGTGCCATCAGTGATCCTACGAACACTGAAGCTTTCTTT
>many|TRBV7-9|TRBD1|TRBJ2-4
CASSLTGGLAKNIQYF
TGTGCCAGCAGCTTAACAGGGGGTCTAGCCAAAAACATTCAGTACTTC
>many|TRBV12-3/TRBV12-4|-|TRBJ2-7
CASSLQGRYEQYF
TGTGCCAGCAGTTTACAGGGGAGGTACGAGCAGTACTTC
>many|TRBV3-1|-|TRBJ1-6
CASSQDWRNSPLHF
TGTGCCAGCAGCCAAGATTGGCGCAATTCACCCCTCCACTTT
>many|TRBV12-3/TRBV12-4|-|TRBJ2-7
CASRATGGQLYEQYF
TGTGCCAGCAGGGCTACGGGGGGCCAACTCTACGAGCAGTACTTC
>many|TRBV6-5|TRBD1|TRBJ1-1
CASSIRQGLEAFF
TGTGCCAGCTCGATCAGACAGGGCCTTGAAGCTTTCTTT
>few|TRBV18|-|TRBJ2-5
CASSSLQETQYF
TGTGCCAGCTCGAGCTTACAAGAGACCCAGTACTTC
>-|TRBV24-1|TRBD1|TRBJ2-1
CATSAPGTVYNEQFF
TGTGCCACCAGTGCTCCCGGGACAGTCTACAATGAGCAGTTCTTC
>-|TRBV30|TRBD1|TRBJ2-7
CAWSRDRGDEQYF
TGTGCCTGGAGCCGGGACAGGGGCGACGAGCAGTACTTC
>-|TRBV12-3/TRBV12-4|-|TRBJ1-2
CASSRGGWGYTF
TGTGCCAGCAGCCGGGGAGGCTGGGGCTACACCTTC
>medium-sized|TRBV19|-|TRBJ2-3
CASHWGSESTDTQYF
TGTGCCAGTCATTGGGGGTCTGAGAGCACAGATACGCAGTATTTT
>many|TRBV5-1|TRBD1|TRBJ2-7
CASSTTGQQYF
TGCGCCAGCAGCACGACAGGGCAGCAGTACTTC
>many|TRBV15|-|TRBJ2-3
CATSEGLSSTDTQYF
TGTGCCACCAGCGAGGGATTGTCTAGCACAGATACGCAGTATTTT
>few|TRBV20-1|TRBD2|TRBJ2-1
CSASGLAGAVRRGNEQFF
TGCAGTGCTAGCGGACTAGCGGGGGCGGTTCGCCGGGGGAATGAGCAGTTCTTC
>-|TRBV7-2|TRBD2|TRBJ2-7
CASSLGLAGGIEQYF
TGTGCCAGCAGCTTAGGACTAGCGGGGGGGATTGAGCAGTACTTC
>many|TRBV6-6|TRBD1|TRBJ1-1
CASSSGGQTNTEAFF
TGTGCCAGCAGTTCCGGGGGACAGACCAACACTGAAGCTTTCTTT
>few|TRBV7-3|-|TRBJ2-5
CASSQVQGETQYF
TGTGCCAGCAGCCAGGTGCAGGGAGAGACCCAGTACTTC
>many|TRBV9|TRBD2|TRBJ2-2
CASSVAGLAGARELFF
TGTGCCAGCAGCGTAGCAGGACTAGCGGGAGCCCGGGAGCTGTTTTTT
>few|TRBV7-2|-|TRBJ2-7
CASSLGFGEQYF
TGTGCCAGCAGCTTAGGGTTCGGGGAGCAGTACTTC
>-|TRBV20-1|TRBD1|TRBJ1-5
CSASTGGWSNQPQHF
TGCAGTGCGTCCACAGGGGGCTGGAGCAATCAGCCCCAGCATTTT
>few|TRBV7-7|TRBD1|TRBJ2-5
CASSWTGLATQYF
TGTGCCAGCAGCTGGACAGGGCTGGCGACCCAGTACTTC
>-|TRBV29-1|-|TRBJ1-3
CSVEVPTDGNTIYF
TGCAGCGTTGAAGTTCCGACAGACGGAAACACCATATATTTT
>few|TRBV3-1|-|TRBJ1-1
CASRPTRENTEAFF
TGTGCCAGCAGACCCACCCGAGAGAACACTGAAGCTTTCTTT
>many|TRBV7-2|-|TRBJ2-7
CASSFLPRGEQYF
TGTGCCAGCAGCTTCTTACCCCGGGGGGAGCAGTACTTC
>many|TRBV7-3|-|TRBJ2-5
CASSSQGGTEETQYF
TGTGCCAGCAGCTCCCAAGGCGGGACAGAAGAGACCCAGTACTTC
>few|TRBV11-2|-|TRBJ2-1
CASSPAVEQFF
TGTGCCAGCAGCCCAGCCGTTGAGCAGTTCTTC
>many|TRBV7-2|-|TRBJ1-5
CASSSGSYSNQPQHF
TGTGCCAGCAGCTCGGGGTCATATAGCAATCAGCCCCAGCATTTT
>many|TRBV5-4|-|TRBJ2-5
CASSLSAGDKETQYF
TGTGCCAGCAGCTTGAGTGCAGGGGATAAAGAGACCCAGTACTTC
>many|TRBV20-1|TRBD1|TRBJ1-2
CSARRTGQGYTF
TGCAGTGCTAGAAGGACAGGGCAAGGCTACACCTTC
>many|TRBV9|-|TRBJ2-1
CASSVARASHNEQFF
TGTGCCAGCAGCGTAGCCAGGGCTTCTCACAATGAGCAGTTCTTC
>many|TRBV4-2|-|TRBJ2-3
CASSLEYFGTDTQYF
TGTGCCAGCAGCCTGGAATACTTTGGCACAGATACGCAGTATTTT
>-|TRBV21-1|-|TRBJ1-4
CASRMTDRGDEKLFF
TGTGCCAGCAGGATGACGGACAGGGGGGATGAAAAACTGTTTTTT
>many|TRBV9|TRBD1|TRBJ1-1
CASSLNPRDRGAEAFF
TGTGCCAGCAGCTTAAACCCCCGTGACAGGGGCGCTGAAGCTTTCTTT